The clone carrying this T cell receptor beta chain appeared a few times. This entry is derived from a study of T-cell memory formation after mild COVID-19. Using its own MiXCR run on the 5' RACE reads, TCRdb lists one record per CDR3 protein. The sample shows 250,000 or so distinct CDR3 sequences, 18% of them seen only once. This CDR3 comprises 13 residues. The germline V gene has CDR1 LGHNA and CDR2 YNFKEQ. V lost 0 bases and J lost 10, with 11 bases in between. The chain has TRBV4-2 and TRBJ2-3; a weak D match, TRBD2 (5 bases). This TCR derives from a man between 18 and 29 years old who had mild COVID-19 (a few samples of this study predate the infection). Cell type and time point are not known. Sequenced sample: PBMCs or a T cell subset sorted from them (not recorded which). The CDR3 DNA is TGTGCCAGCAGCCAAGACGGAGCGGCATCGCAGTATTTT. Translation: CASSQDGAASQYF.